Included here is one TCR beta chain sequence, with context. This clonotype was detected ten times or more. The clone's antigen remains unknown. No qualities accompany the bases; no much larger clone lies one base away. Library preparation employed 5' RACE. Sequencing used an Illumina HiSeq 2500. A second roughly 6 to 12 cycle PCR used a sample-barcoded 5' primer and a J-beta primer mix. Each TCR beta cDNA molecule received a unique molecular identifier from a template-switch 5' adaptor carrying 12 random nucleotides. At least 2.5 million CDR3-containing paired-end reads were obtained from each sample. All of the RNA was converted into first-strand cDNA using the Mint cDNA synthesis kit, with a TRBC-specific oligonucleotide serving as the primer. Following uracil-DNA glycosylase treatment, a first 18-cycle PCR with universal primers M1SS and BC2_uni_R was performed on all cDNA. The authors' analysis ran thus. Normalization of each sample was performed by random selection of 1 million high-quality reads, each carrying a distinct molecular identifier. Instead of being binned into consensus sequences, reads with shared molecular identifiers were discarded. MiTCR, run with a Q25 quality threshold and the strictest error-elimination algorithm, handled CDR3 identification, clonotype clustering and error correction. A nonparametric unseen species model with Euler transformation was used to estimate a lower bound on total TCR beta diversity. TCRdb trimmed public reads at Q25 via fastp, called clones via MiXCR and kept in-frame beta chains. CDR3 protein duplicates are merged, each entry listing the most common genes and DNA. For this entry, the V and J calls and clone size follow TCRdb and not the study's own pipeline. This sample is represented by over a million distinct CDR3 sequences; about 42% of them were singletons. The leading ten clones occupy under 5% of the sample.

These data originate in a study of blood T cells in healthy people across ages (dated by TCRdb to the mid-2010s). Context from the whole study: In model experiments, template switching captured about one uniquely barcoded TCR beta cDNA molecule for every two T cells. Using deep sequencing normalized with unique cDNA molecular identifiers, the study measured how TCR beta repertoire diversity changes with age. Donors were grouped into four age groups: young (average approximately 16 years), middle-aged (39), aged (roughly 67) and long-lived (just over 80). To avoid experimental bias, donors of different ages were randomly spread across the sequencing lanes. The study analyzed two additional independent replicas of 1 million unique cDNA reads from the same blood draw for two donors, one aged 18 to 30 and one aged 80 or older. General findings and caveats noted by the study authors: Observed TCR beta diversity per million T cells fell roughly linearly with age, and a significant reduction was already apparent by age around 40. Because donor CMV infection status was unknown, age-related changes in expanded clonotypes were potentially confounded. Estimates of total diversity from one million sequenced T cells were regarded as lower bounds and underestimates. Because profiling used bulk unsorted PBMCs, naive and antigen-experienced compartments could not be compared conclusively. There was a strong correlation between observed TCR beta diversity and the percentage of naive T cells measured by flow cytometry. Compared with the aged group, the long-lived group had more naive CD4+ T cells, fewer expanded clones and increased TCR diversity, suggesting age selection.

Per the germline V gene, MNHEY is the CDR1 and SVGAGI is the CDR2. Measured from the cysteine to the phenylalanine, the CDR3 is 14 residues long. The entry retains the CDR3 DNA only, 42 bases that are in frame from base 1. The V and J ends are trimmed by 2 bases and 11 bases, leaving 18 bases between them. The donors were roughly 39 Caucasian individuals from Russia, aged roughly 6 to 100 years, who were systemically healthy. Each donor gave 8.5 to 10 milliliters of peripheral blood, collected into EDTA-treated Vacutainer tubes. PBMCs were isolated by Ficoll-Paque density-gradient centrifugation, with at least 6 million obtained per sample. Total RNA, at least 5 micrograms per sample, was extracted from PBMCs with Trizol reagent. The percentages of naive CD45RAhigh/CD27high T cells were determined by flow cytometry on a PBMC aliquot from every donor.

Sequencing input: blood. The sequence derives from a woman between 18 and 29 years old in good health. The chain uses TRBV6-5 and TRBJ2-5, with no confident D gene call. The DNA sequence is as follows: TGTGCCAGCAGTTACGCCGGCGCCAGCAATGAGCAGTACTTC. Its coded protein is CASSYAGASNEQYF.